This T cell receptor beta chain was found in a study of T-cell reconstitution after alpha-beta-depleted transplantation in children. Concerning this clonotype: No antigen is known for it.

Study observations and caveats: T-cell numbers and diversity, one year after transplant, stemmed largely from T cells that were newly produced. It was reported that alpha-beta T cells came from several hundred expanded graft clones (about two months after transplant).

Preparing the TCRbeta library involved the use of unique molecular identifiers. TCRdb itself ran the PCR reads through MiXCR, one entry per CDR3 protein. The data show about 980,000 distinct CDR3 sequences, with about 30% seen just once and roughly 28% held by the top ten. The CDR3 is made up of 15 amino acids. V lost 4 bases and J 7 bases, leaving 18 bases between the germline ends. Germline V CDR1 and CDR2: SGHRS, YFSETQ. The origin of this receptor is a boy younger than two who had a stem cell transplant for SCID, so the T cells may come from the graft donor. Material: PBMCs, mostly from graft donor cells, obtained 360 days after TCRalphabeta/CD19-depleted stem cell transplant. V gene TRBV5-1 combines with J gene TRBJ2-1; D might be TRBD1 (5 bases). The CDR3 region is CASSLEPTVNNEQFF. CDR3 DNA sequence: TGCGCCAGCAGCCTCGAACCGACAGTCAATAATGAGCAGTTCTTC.